This TCR beta chain stems from a study of identical twins. Ten or more counts support this clonotype. What it binds is unknown. With template switching, a universal primer site was added, and the cDNA carried unique molecular identifiers. Each CDR3 protein gets one entry after TCRdb re-called the 5' RACE reads with MiXCR. The table lists about 240,000 distinct CDR3 sequences, about 10% of them singletons. Points from the study as a whole: Invariant MAIT and iNKT cells could partly confound zero-insertion analyses. With monozygotic twins, out-of-frame TCR alpha sharing exceeded what models estimated. Fewer insertions were carried by abundant cord blood beta clonotypes, but none was seen in memory repertoires.

The CDR3 is 15 residues long. Germline V gives CDR1 DFQATT, CDR2 SNEGSKA (reference sequence). Trimming cost V 6 bases and J 1 base, with 16 bases left between them. This TCR came from a man between 50 and 59 years old in good health. V is TRBV20-1 and J is TRBJ2-4; weak D call: TRBD1 (6 bases). The sample consisted of memory T cells sorted from blood. Written as DNA, the CDR3 is TGCAGTGCCAGGGACACCTTGACGGCCAAAAACATTCAGTACTTC. Its translation is CSARDTLTAKNIQYF.